This T cell receptor (beta chain) was captured by sequencing in a study of control samples from healthy donors and cancer patients. Method: immunoSEQ multiplex PCR; TCRdb's copy keeps in-frame clones and lacks some. The sample has about 14,000 clones; 70% to 80% are singletons. The CDR3 runs 13 residues. Germline V gives CDR1 KGHSH, CDR2 LQKENI. The V end was cut by 5 bases, the J end by 0 bases, with 5 bases between. This clonotype originated in a female donor with lung cancer. The rearrangement links TRBV18 to TRBJ1-3; unclear D gene. Material for sequencing was formalin-fixed, paraffin-embedded tissue. The CDR3 DNA reads TGTGCCAGCTCAGGGTACTCTGGAAACACCATATATTTT. Its protein product is CASSGYSGNTIYF.